The clone carrying this TCR beta chain was seen a handful of times. Its antigen is not known. CDR3 length: 18 residues. Germline V CDR1 and CDR2: LGHNA, YSLEER. J lost 2 bases, V lost 4 bases, and 12 bases had no gene match. The data derive from a study of T cells after yellow fever vaccination. Regarding the study as a whole: Just a small share of clonotypes turned up in the CD4 compartment as well as the CD8 compartment. It was the secondary response that reached its peak faster, day 5 versus 15, but it was weaker.

UMIs and a universal primer site were added when TCR cDNA was made by 5'RACE template switching. TCRdb fed the 5' RACE reads into MiXCR, producing one record per CDR3 protein. The sample carries some 670,000 distinct CDR3 sequences, roughly 12% recorded once. The source was PBMCs, collected on the day of the yellow fever booster vaccination. The sequence was obtained from a man aged 25-40 years who received the YFV17D yellow fever vaccine. The chain joins TRBV4-3 to TRBJ2-3; 10 bases align to TRBD2. This CDR3 is CASSLRFALAGATDTQYF. The CDR3 nucleotides read TGCGCCAGCAGCCTTCGGTTCGCTCTAGCGGGAGCCACAGATACGCAGTATTTT.